A selection of T cell receptor beta chains follows, all from one sample in a study of blood T cell repertoires in COVID-19. Some clones are missing from TCRdb's copy, which holds only in-frame ones; the method was immunoSEQ multiplex PCR. This sample carries fewer than 350,000 clones, approximately 89% of them seen once, and the ten largest clones take over 9%. Sequenced sample: PBMCs or T cells enriched from blood (not recorded which). The receptors stem from a woman between 40 and 50 years old who had recovered from COVID-19. Both conserved end residues are part of each CDR3. Each record gives: clone size, CDR3 length, J gene, V gene, CDR3 protein. Where a row states a size, it is once, few, many or the class of an expanded clone; other rows omit it.

>once|16|TRBJ1-2|TRBV28
CASSSRTGAGRNGYTF
>NA|14|TRBJ2-7|TRBV18
CASSPLIGVNEQYF
>once|13|TRBJ1-3|TRBV3-1/TRBV3-2
CASSPSGGNTIYF
>once|16|TRBJ1-2|TRBV4-1
CASSQGKDRVASGYTF
>NA|14|TRBJ1-1|TRBV18
CASSPPTGFTEAFF
>NA|16|TRBJ2-2|TRBV5-1
CASRSSGTPNTGELFF
>NA|14|TRBJ1-2|TRBV7-2
CASEGGVANYGYTF
>NA|15|TRBJ2-3|TRBV15
CATQHAGQAKDTQYF
>NA|13|TRBJ2-7|TRBV2
CASMKEQFYEQYF
>NA|16|TRBJ2-5|TRBV7-3
CASSLSAGTVGETQYF
>NA|13|TRBJ2-1|TRBV7-2
CASSFGLAVGQFF
>NA|17|TRBJ2-7|TRBV4-2
CASSHGQGTGREGEQYF
>NA|13|TRBJ1-2|TRBV3-1/TRBV3-2
CASSQEVRQSYTF
>few|13|TRBJ1-1|TRBV3-1/TRBV3-2
CASSSVVNTEAFF
>NA|12|TRBJ2-1|TRBV3-1/TRBV3-2
CASSYVRDEQFF
>NA|14|TRBJ1-5|TRBV2
CASTPGQSNQPQHF
>NA|13|TRBJ1-2|TRBV24-1
CATSDDGYSGYTF
>NA|14|TRBJ1-5|TRBV6-2/TRBV6-3
CASSYLSTNQPQHF
>NA|10|TRBJ2-1|TRBV29-1
CSARYNEQFF
>NA|14|TRBJ2-3|TRBV5-1
CASSLAEPPDTQYF
>NA|14|TRBJ2-7|TRBV10-3
CAISRDINSYEQYF
>NA|15|TRBJ2-7|TRBV6-4
CASFSYQPEYYEQYF
>NA|15|TRBJ1-1|TRBV7-9
CASSLRGGMNTEAFF
>NA|11|TRBJ2-7|TRBV7-9
CASSLLVEQYF
>NA|15|TRBJ2-3|TRBV19
CASSAGLAISDTQYF
>NA|14|TRBJ2-1|TRBV15
CATSRDSGSLRQFF
>NA|16|TRBJ2-3|TRBV6-5
CASSYSGQRLTDTQYF
>NA|16|TRBJ1-6|TRBV28
CASSPPLQGWNSPLHF
>few|14|TRBJ2-7|TRBV30
CASTQPSGRYEQYF
>NA|18|TRBJ2-1|TRBV9
CARLLLTRRLSSYNEQFF
>NA|14|TRBJ1-1|TRBV4-3
CASSQDQGSTEAFF
>NA|14|TRBJ2-1|TRBV15
CATSREGLLNEQFF
>NA|14|TRBJ2-7|TRBV27
CASSADRDYYEQYF